One sample yielded the 18 T cell receptor beta chains listed below, sequenced in a study of T cells in localized non-small cell lung cancer. The method was immunoSEQ multiplex PCR; TCRdb's version includes in-frame clones alone and lacks a portion of them. This sample yields 60,000 to 65,000 clones, of which roughly 90% are seen a single time; just under 2% belongs to the top ten. Sequencing was performed on peripheral blood, taken before any cancer treatment. These receptors all come from a woman aged 35 to 70 with stage I lung adenocarcinoma.

This chain uses TRBV4-3 with TRBJ2-3, with TRBD2 matching over 8 bases. Germline-derived CDR1 and CDR2 are LGHNA and YSLEER. CDR3 length: 17 residues. V was clipped by 0 bases and J by 10 bases; unmatched bases: 15. The CDR3, as DNA: TGCGCCAGCAGCCAAGACCCCCCCCAACACACCGGGGGGGCGCAGTATTTT. Translating it yields CASSQDPPQHTGGAQYF.

The chain has TRBV18 and TRBJ2-1; D is ambiguous. Germline CDR1 is KGHSH and CDR2 is LQKENI. Trimming removed 1 base at V and 0 bases at J, with 7 bases between. The CDR3 contains 15 residues. CDR3 sequence reads: CASSPQSHSYNEQFF. The DNA of the CDR3 is TGTGCCAGCTCACCACAGTCTCACTCCTACAATGAGCAGTTCTTC.

The J gene is TRBJ2-3, the V gene TRBV5-4; 11 positions match TRBD2. The CDR3 extends over 17 amino acids. V shed 5 bases, J shed 2 bases, and the junction held 10 bases outside the gene matches. Germline V CDR1 and CDR2: SGHNT, YYREEE (reference sequence). As DNA, the CDR3 is TGTGCCAGCAGTTCAGACTTACTAGCGGGGGCCACAGATACGCAGTATTTT. It specifies CASSSDLLAGATDTQYF.

This clone has just a few counts. V and J are TRBV6-4 and TRBJ2-1; TRBD2 agrees at 7 bases. The CDR3 is made up of 15 amino acids. V dropped 3 bases and J dropped 5; count of bases not matched to a gene: 7. Germline loops: CDR1 MRHNA, CDR2 SNTAGT. CDR3 DNA: TGTGCCAGCAGTGAGGTAGGGGAGGGGCACAATGAGCAGTTCTTC. Amino acids: CASSEVGEGHNEQFF.

A word on this clone: This same CDR3 is encoded by further DNA sequences in the sample. This sequence joins TRBV28 and TRBJ2-5, with D possibly matching TRBD2 (6 bases). CDR1 MDHEN and CDR2 SYDVKM come from the germline V gene. The V gene lost 6 bases and the J gene lost 5 bases, with 13 bases spanning the gap. There are 13 residues in the CDR3. The CDR3 bases are TGTGCCAGCAGCCCCCCTGGGAGGGAGACCCAGTACTTC. It codes for CASSPPGRETQYF.

V is TRBV9 and J is TRBJ2-6; TRBD1 matches 8 bases. V shed 0 bases, J shed 0 bases, and the junction held 17 bases outside the gene matches. The germline gives CDR1 SGDLS, CDR2 YYNGEE. This CDR3 comprises 22 residues. The CDR3 reads CASSVARQGAGNALSGANVLTF. Here the CDR3 DNA reads TGTGCCAGCAGCGTAGCTAGGCAGGGGGCGGGTAATGCGCTCTCTGGGGCCAACGTCCTGACTTTC.

This chain links TRBV19 with TRBJ1-2; possibly TRBD1 for D (5 bases). Trimming shortened V by 4 bases and J by 3 bases, and 21 bases separated the two germline ends. Germline assignment: CDR1 LNHDA and CDR2 SQIVND (reference sequence). CDR3 length: 17 amino acids. The CDR3 protein is CASSSLEAGRYYYGYTF. DNA for the CDR3: TGTGCCAGTAGTAGTTTGGAGGCAGGGAGATACTACTATGGCTACACCTTC.

The V and J genes are TRBV28 and TRBJ2-3; D might be TRBD2 (6 bases). V was cut by 6 bases and J by 4 bases, with 11 bases left in between. In germline, CDR1 is MDHEN, CDR2 SYDVKM. The CDR3 is 13 amino acids. The CDR3 spells CASRVGGPDTQYF. In nucleotides, the CDR3 is TGTGCCAGCAGGGTAGGAGGGCCAGATACGCAGTATTTT.

V and J are TRBV5-4 and TRBJ2-7; D unclear. This CDR3 comprises 14 residues. The V gene's germline CDR1 is SGHNT and CDR2 YYREEE (reference sequence). V was pared by 0 bases and J by 6 bases, with 13 bases between. The CDR3 protein is CASSLEANFGEQYF. The DNA for the CDR3 is TGTGCCAGCAGCTTGGAGGCAAACTTCGGCGAGCAGTACTTC.

The chain couples TRBV10-3 to TRBJ2-2, with 7 bases lining up with TRBD1. V trimming: 5 bases; J trimming: 5 bases; junction bases outside the gene matches: 8. The CDR3 consists of 15 residues. In germline, CDR1 is ENHRY, CDR2 SYGVKD. CDR3 sequence reads: CAISQDRVGTGELFF. CDR3 nucleotide sequence: TGTGCCATCAGTCAAGACAGGGTTGGAACCGGGGAGCTGTTTTTT.

J is TRBJ2-7 and V is TRBV7-9; no clear D. The V end was cut by 8 bases, the J end by 1 base, with 12 bases between. The germline CDR1 and CDR2 sequences are SEHNR and FQNEAQ (reference sequence). CDR3 length: 13 residues. The CDR3 DNA follows: TGTGCCAGCGGTAGGGTTCTTTCCTACGAGCAGTACTTC. It translates to CASGRVLSYEQYF.

This chain joins TRBV5-6 and TRBJ1-4; D possibly corresponds to TRBD1 (6 bases). V lost 4 bases, J lost 8 bases, and 15 bases lay in between. Germline V CDR1 and CDR2: SGHDT, YYEEEE. The CDR3 length is 14 residues. The CDR3 sequence: CASSRQESEEKLFF. DNA of the CDR3: TGTGCCAGCAGCAGACAGGAATCAGAGGAAAAACTGTTTTTT.

The rearrangement links TRBV2 to TRBJ1-1; TRBD1 is a possible D gene (6 bases). V was trimmed by 3 bases and J by 5 bases, leaving 16 bases between them. The V gene's germline CDR1 is SNHLY and CDR2 FYNNEI. The CDR3 is 15 amino acids. CDR3 sequence (DNA): TGTGCCAGCAGTGAGATGGGACAACCCCGGACTGAAGCTTTCTTT. Encoded protein: CASSEMGQPRTEAFF. The full variable domain, in which reference TRBV2 and TRBJ1-1 provide the parts outside the CDR3, is EPEVTQTPSHQVTQMGQEVILRCVPISNHLYFYWYRQILGQKVEFLVSFYNNEISEKSEIFDDQFSVERPDGSNFTLKIRSTKLEDSAMYFCASSEMGQPRTEAFFGQGTRLTVV.

The V call is TRBV7-2, the J call TRBJ2-3; 10 bases match TRBD2. The germline V gene encodes CDR1 SGHTA and CDR2 FQGNSA. This CDR3 has 16 amino acids. Trimming cost V 4 bases and J 2 bases; bases outside gene matches: 6. CDR3 DNA sequence: TGTGCCAGCAGCTCCTACCTAGCGGGGGACACAGATACGCAGTATTTT. This encodes CASSSYLAGDTDTQYF.

CDR3 amino acids: CASRSRDPQYF. As DNA, the CDR3 is TGTGCCAGCAGAAGTCGGGATCCGCAGTATTTT. The chain recombines TRBV2 with TRBJ2-3; possibly TRBD2 for D (5 bases). The length of the CDR3 is 11 residues. CDR1 SNHLY and CDR2 FYNNEI come from the germline V gene. V was trimmed by 6 bases and J by 10 bases, leaving 11 bases between them.

This clone was counted a few times. The rearrangement links TRBV4-3 to TRBJ1-5; 9 bases are a match to TRBD1. The CDR3 totals 16 residues. CDR1 is LGHNA, CDR2 YSLEER, per germline. V trimming: 3 bases; J trimming: 7 bases; junction bases outside the gene matches: 10. CDR3 in amino acids: CASSQDHTGGGQPQHF. The CDR3 coding sequence is TGCGCCAGCAGCCAGGATCACACAGGGGGCGGCCAGCCCCAGCATTTT.

The genes are TRBV5-1 and TRBJ1-4, with D perhaps matching TRBD1 (6 bases). The germline V and J ends were trimmed by 3 bases and 5 bases, with 11 bases remaining between them. This CDR3 has 14 residues. From germline, CDR1 is SGHRS and CDR2 YFSETQ. DNA of the CDR3: TGCGCCAGCAGCTCACAGGGTTCGAATGAAAAACTGTTTTTT. Translating it yields CASSSQGSNEKLFF.

The rearrangement joins TRBV7-2 to TRBJ2-1; the D gene is possibly TRBD1 (6 bases). This CDR3 is built from 14 residues. Germline V gene data show CDR1 as SGHTA and CDR2 as FQGNSA. V lost 1 base and J 8 bases, leaving 12 bases between the germline ends. DNA for the CDR3: TGTGCCAGCAGCTTAGTTGGCAGGGGCGATGAGCAGTTCTTC. Translated, it gives CASSLVGRGDEQFF.